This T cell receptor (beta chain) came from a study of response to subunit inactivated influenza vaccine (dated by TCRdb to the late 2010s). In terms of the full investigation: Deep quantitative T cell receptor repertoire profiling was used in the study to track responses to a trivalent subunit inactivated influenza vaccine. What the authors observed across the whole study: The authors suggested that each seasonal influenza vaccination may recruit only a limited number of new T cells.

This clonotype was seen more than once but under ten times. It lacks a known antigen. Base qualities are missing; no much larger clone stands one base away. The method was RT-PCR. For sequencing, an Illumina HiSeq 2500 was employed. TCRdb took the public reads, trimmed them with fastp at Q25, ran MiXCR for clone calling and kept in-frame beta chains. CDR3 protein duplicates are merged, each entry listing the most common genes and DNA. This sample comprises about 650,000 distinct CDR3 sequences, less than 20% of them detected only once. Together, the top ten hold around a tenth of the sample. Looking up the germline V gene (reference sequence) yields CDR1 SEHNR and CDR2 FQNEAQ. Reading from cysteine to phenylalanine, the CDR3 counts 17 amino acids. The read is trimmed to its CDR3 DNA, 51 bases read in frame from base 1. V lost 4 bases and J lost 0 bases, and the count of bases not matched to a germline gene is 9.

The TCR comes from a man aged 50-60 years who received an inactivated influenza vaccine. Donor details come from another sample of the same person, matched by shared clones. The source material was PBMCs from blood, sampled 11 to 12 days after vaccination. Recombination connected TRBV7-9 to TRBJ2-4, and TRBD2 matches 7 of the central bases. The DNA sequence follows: TGTGCCAGCAGCTATATGATGGGGGGGAAAGCCAAAAACATTCAGTACTTC. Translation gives CASSYMMGGKAKNIQYF. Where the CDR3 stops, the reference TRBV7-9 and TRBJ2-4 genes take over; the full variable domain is DTGVSQNPRHKITKRGQNVTFRCDPISEHNRLYWYRQTLGQGPEFLTYFQNEAQLEKSRLLSDRFSAERPKGSFSTLEIQRTEQGDSAMYLCASSYMMGGKAKNIQYFGAGTRLSVL.